This T cell receptor (beta chain) derives from a study of T cell responses to AZD1222 COVID-19 vaccine. Using immunoSEQ multiplex PCR, the repertoire was profiled, and TCRdb retains in-frame clones only, with some absent. This sample carries about 130,000 clones, around 90% of them seen once, and the ten largest clones take under 2.5%. This clone came up a few times. The CDR3 is made up of 14 amino acids. Trimming took 5 bases from V and 6 from J, leaving 17 bases between them. Germline V gives CDR1 SGHRS, CDR2 YFSETQ. The clonotype originates from an adult in good health. The source material was peripheral blood, sampled on day 0 of AZD1222 vaccination. The chain employs TRBV5-1 and TRBJ1-1; the D gene is possibly TRBD1 (6 bases). CDR3 sequence reads: CASSFSPGVAEAFF. CDR3 nucleotides: TGCGCCAGCAGTTTCTCACCAGGGGTGGCTGAAGCTTTCTTT.